The 27 T cell receptor beta chains in this list originate from one sample, sequenced in a study of T cells in Graves' hyperthyroidism and ophthalmopathy. RNA transcripts were the template for amplifying TCR beta CDR3 regions. HTBI primers were employed in a first-round RT-PCR of the TCR CDR3. A single record per CDR3 protein comes from TCRdb applying MiXCR to the multiplex PCR reads. The table shows roughly 720,000 distinct CDR3 sequences, with roughly 17% occurring only once. The sample taken for sequencing was blood. The source of these receptors is a man over 45 with Graves' hyperthyroidism.

This clonotype was observed many times. V gene TRBV18 combines with J gene TRBJ2-7, with unresolved D. Trimming shortened V by 2 bases and J by 7 bases, and 12 bases separated the two germline ends. Germline values: CDR1 KGHSH, CDR2 LQKENI. There are 13 residues in the CDR3. The CDR3 nucleotides read TGTGCCAGCTCACCAAGCGACCTAGGAGAGCAGTACTTC. Amino acids: CASSPSDLGEQYF.

This clonotype has at least ten counts. V and J are TRBV27 and TRBJ1-6; no definite D call. The CDR3 loop spans 20 amino acids. V was shortened by 0 bases and J by 0 bases, with 18 bases between the two germline ends. Germline CDR1 is MNHEY and CDR2 is SMNVEV (reference sequence). In nucleotides, the CDR3 is TGTGCCAGCAGTTTATCCTTAGGGATCGCCTCCAGCTCCTATAATTCACCCCTCCACTTT. Protein sequence: CASSLSLGIASSSYNSPLHF.

The chain is built from TRBV6-1 and TRBJ2-3, with 9 positions matching TRBD1. Germline V gives CDR1 MNHNS, CDR2 SASEGT. V trimming: 6 bases; J trimming: 4 bases; junction bases outside the gene matches: 8. The CDR3 runs 15 residues. The CDR3 DNA reads TGTGCCAGCAGCCCACCGACAGGGGGACCAGATACGCAGTATTTT. It is translated as CASSPPTGGPDTQYF.

Note on this clonotype: With a much larger clone just one base away, this may be a read error. The chain carries TRBV12-3 or TRBV12-4 and TRBJ2-1; 10 bases align to TRBD2. The CDR3 totals 18 residues. The CDR3 bases are TGTGACAGCAGTTACTCGGAGTTCCGGACTAGCGGTTACAATGAGCAGTTCTTC. Residues: CDSSYSEFRTSGYNEQFF.

This clonotype was counted at least ten times. The V call is TRBV12-3 or TRBV12-4, the J call TRBJ1-3; 10 bases align to TRBD1. The CDR3 covers 16 residues. V shed 6 bases, J shed 4 bases, and the junction held 9 bases outside the gene matches. CDR3 sequence reads: CASRASGTGDGNTIYF. DNA for the CDR3: TGTGCCAGCAGGGCCTCCGGGACAGGGGACGGAAACACCATATATTTT.

In this sample, this clonotype turned up a few times. The V and J genes are TRBV28 and TRBJ2-7; D might be TRBD2 (5 bases). In germline, CDR1 is MDHEN, CDR2 SYDVKM. The CDR3 totals 15 residues. V was cut by 5 bases and J by 6 bases, with 20 bases left in between. The CDR3 DNA follows: TGTGCCAGCAGTCTCTTGCCCGGACTGGACCCCGAGCAGTACTTC. Amino acid sequence: CASSLLPGLDPEQYF.

This clonotype was seen a single time. The chain has TRBV7-8 and TRBJ1-4; D is undetermined. V shed 3 bases and J shed 7 bases, with 6 bases lying between them. Germline assignment: CDR1 SGHVS and CDR2 FQNEAQ. There are 12 residues in the CDR3. The CDR3 reads CASSFSSEKLFF. CDR3 nucleotides: TGTGCCAGCAGCTTCTCTTCTGAAAAACTGTTTTTT.

This clonotype was recorded many times. The rearrangement uses TRBV6-1 and TRBJ1-1, with TRBD1 identical over 7 bases. Per germline, CDR1 MNHNS and CDR2 SASEGT. The junction had 18 bases not matched to a gene; V was cut back by 6 bases and J by 2 bases. CDR3 length equals 18 residues. In DNA form, the CDR3 reads TGTGCCAGCAGGTATAACCCTGACAGGGACTATACTAACACTGAAGCTTTCTTT. This gives the protein CASRYNPDRDYTNTEAFF.

The genes are TRBV29-1 and TRBJ1-2; D is uncertain. V shed 7 bases and J shed 4 bases, with 13 bases lying between them. Germline CDR1 reads SQVTM; CDR2 reads ANQGSEA. The CDR3 totals 12 residues. CDR3 bases: TGCAGCGCCGACGACGAACCCTATGGCTACACCTTC. It codes for CSADDEPYGYTF.

The rearrangement links TRBV25-1 to TRBJ2-3; no reliable D call. CDR1 MGHDK and CDR2 SYGVNS come from the germline V gene. This CDR3 is built from 15 residues. V shed 1 base and J shed 0 bases, with 8 bases lying between them. In DNA, the CDR3 is TGTGCCAGCAGTGAATTGGGGTCTAGCACAGATACGCAGTATTTT. Translating it yields CASSELGSSTDTQYF. Full variable domain (remainder filled in from reference TRBV25-1 and TRBJ2-3): EADIYQTPRYLVIGTGKKITLECSQTMGHDKMYWYQQDPGMELHLIHYSYGVNSTEKGDLSSESTVSRIRTEHFPLTLESARPSHTSQYLCASSELGSSTDTQYFGPGTRLTVL.

This clonotype was found many times. This chain uses TRBV19 with TRBJ1-1, with TRBD1 as a possible D gene (6 bases). CDR3 size: 14 residues. V was clipped by 5 bases and J by 2 bases, with 12 bases between them. Per the germline V gene, CDR1 is LNHDA and CDR2 is SQIVND (reference sequence). The CDR3 loop reads CASSFGQSNTEAFF. CDR3 sequence (DNA): TGTGCCAGTAGTTTCGGACAGAGTAACACTGAAGCTTTCTTT.

This clonotype was recorded many times. V usage is TRBV27 and J usage is TRBJ2-7; D is unresolved. V lost 7 bases to trimming and J lost 1 base, with 11 bases between them. This CDR3 is 13 amino acids long. CDR1 MNHEY and CDR2 SMNVEV come from the germline V gene (reference sequence). CDR3 DNA sequence: TGTGCCAGCAAGTGGCGTCAATCCTACGAGCAGTACTTC. The encoded protein is CASKWRQSYEQYF.

This clonotype appeared many times. The J gene is TRBJ1-2, the V gene TRBV28; 12 bases agree with TRBD1. J was trimmed by 2 bases and V by 4 bases; bases with no gene match: 8. Germline assignment: CDR1 MDHEN and CDR2 SYDVKM. The CDR3 is made up of 17 amino acids. In nucleotides, the CDR3 is TGTGCCAGCAGTTCGCCGGGACAGGGGGCGCGGAACTATGGCTACACCTTC. This encodes CASSSPGQGARNYGYTF.

V usage is TRBV29-1 and J usage is TRBJ2-2; the D is unclear. Germline assignment: CDR1 SQVTM and CDR2 ANQGSEA. The ends were cut back, 4 bases at V and 0 bases at J, with 6 bases in the middle. CDR3 length: 13 amino acids. CDR3 nucleotides: TGCAGCGTTGTGCCAGCGAACACCGGGGAGCTGTTTTTT. Its translation: CSVVPANTGELFF.

The V gene is TRBV3-1, the J gene TRBJ1-1; D is uncertain. The germline gives CDR1 LGHDT, CDR2 YNNKEL (reference sequence). Trimming cost V 1 base and J 1 base, with 10 bases left between them. The length of the CDR3 is 15 residues. The CDR3 sequence is CASSQVYGWNTEAFF. CDR3 DNA sequence: TGTGCCAGCAGCCAAGTGTATGGGTGGAACACTGAAGCTTTCTTT.

The chain combines TRBV11-2 with TRBJ1-2, with TRBD1 matching 8 bases. Losses at the gene ends were 1 base for V and 6 bases for J; bases not matched to a gene: 10. The germline gives CDR1 SGHAT, CDR2 FQNNGV. The CDR3 has 16 residues. This chain's CDR3 is CASSLGHGQGEDGYTF. CDR3 coding DNA: TGTGCCAGCAGCTTAGGACACGGACAGGGAGAGGATGGCTACACCTTC. Full variable domain (rest looked up from reference TRBV11-2 and TRBJ1-2): EAGVAQSPRYKIIEKRQSVAFWCNPISGHATLYWYQQILGQGPKLLIQFQNNGVVDDSQLPKDRFSAERLKGVDSTLKIQPAKLEDSAVYLCASSLGHGQGEDGYTFGSGTRLTVV.

This clonotype came up many times. V usage is TRBV27 and J usage is TRBJ1-1; 10 nucleotides line up with TRBD1. Losses at the gene ends were 7 bases for V and 4 bases for J; bases not matched to a gene: 12. From germline, CDR1 is MNHEY and CDR2 SMNVEV (reference sequence). The CDR3 is 16 residues long. The CDR3 bases are TGTGCCAGCAATCCCACCCGGGACAGGGGATCCACTGAAGCTTTCTTT. Its protein is CASNPTRDRGSTEAFF.

This clonotype was recorded many times. The gene calls are TRBV27 and TRBJ2-7; 10 bases agree with TRBD2. The junction had 2 bases not matched to a gene; V was cut back by 0 bases and J by 6 bases. Germline V gene data show CDR1 as MNHEY and CDR2 as SMNVEV (reference sequence). The CDR3 is 14 amino acids. CDR3 residues: CASSLSSGRGEQYF. For the CDR3, the DNA is TGTGCCAGCAGTTTATCCAGCGGGAGGGGCGAGCAGTACTTC.

This clonotype showed up many times. The chain has TRBV2 and TRBJ2-2; D not certain. V gave up 3 bases and J gave up 0 bases, with 11 bases separating them. Germline V CDR1 and CDR2: SNHLY, FYNNEI. This CDR3 has 16 residues. CDR3 nucleotide sequence: TGTGCCAGCAGTGATTGGCACGAGACGAACACCGGGGAGCTGTTTTTT. Encoded protein: CASSDWHETNTGELFF.

This chain uses TRBV7-9 with TRBJ2-1, with unresolved D. Trimming took off 7 bases at V and 1 base at J, with 11 bases between the two ends. The germline CDR1 and CDR2 sequences are SEHNR and FQNEAQ (reference sequence). The CDR3 is 14 residues long. As DNA, the CDR3 is TGTGCCAGCATACATCTAGGTTCCTACAATGAGCAGTTCTTC. Residues: CASIHLGSYNEQFF.

This clonotype has just a few counts. This chain uses TRBV5-1 with TRBJ2-1; TRBD1 matches at 9 bases. The CDR3 length is 15 residues. CDR1 is SGHRS, CDR2 YFSETQ, per germline. The junction had 6 bases not matched to a gene; V was cut back by 3 bases and J by 5 bases. The CDR3 reads CASSWTGAENNEQFF. CDR3 in DNA: TGCGCCAGCAGCTGGACAGGGGCCGAAAACAATGAGCAGTTCTTC.

This clonotype was found many times. The chain uses TRBV9 and TRBJ2-2; 7 nucleotides agree with TRBD2. Losses at the gene ends were 0 bases for V and 2 bases for J; bases not matched to a gene: 7. CDR1 and CDR2 (germline): SGDLS, YYNGEE. The CDR3 contains 17 residues. The CDR3 region has the DNA TGTGCCAGCAGCGTAGCTGGCCTAGCGGACAACACCGGGGAGCTGTTTTTT. Amino acids: CASSVAGLADNTGELFF.

For this clonotype: It may be a read error: a sequence one base away is much more abundant. The rearrangement joins TRBV12-3 or TRBV12-4 to TRBJ2-3, with TRBD1 matching 9 bases. V was pared by 11 bases and J by 6 bases, with 12 bases of the junction left unmatched. CDR3 length equals 14 residues. CDR3 amino acids: CAGTVTGGVDTQYF. The CDR3 nucleotides are TGTGCCGGCACCGTAACAGGGGGCGTGGATACGCAGTATTTT.

This clonotype was counted many times. The chain recombines TRBV3-1 with TRBJ2-7; the D is unclear. The length of the CDR3 is 14 residues. The V end was cut by 4 bases, the J end by 0 bases, with 10 bases between. Germline loops: CDR1 LGHDT, CDR2 YNNKEL (reference sequence). Here the CDR3 DNA reads TGTGCCAGCAGCCGGAACGTATACTCCTACGAGCAGTACTTC. Its translation: CASSRNVYSYEQYF.

The sample holds many counts of this clonotype. V is TRBV12-3 or TRBV12-4 and J is TRBJ2-7, with a tentative D call TRBD1 (5 bases). V lost 5 bases, J lost 3 bases, and 20 bases lay in between. CDR3 size: 16 residues. The CDR3 DNA sequence: TGTGCCAGCAGTGGAAGGGTAAGGGGTTACTACTACGAGCAGTACTTC. The encoded protein is CASSGRVRGYYYEQYF.

The V call is TRBV6-1, the J call TRBJ2-1; D is perhaps TRBD1 or TRBD2 (7 bases each). Trimming took 7 bases from V and 2 from J, leaving 21 bases between them. This CDR3 spans 17 amino acids. Germline V lookup: CDR1 MNHNS, CDR2 SASEGT. The CDR3 nucleotides are TGTGCCAGCAAGGGACAGACAGCGGGATTCCCCTACAATGAGCAGTTCTTC. Protein product: CASKGQTAGFPYNEQFF.

There are many counts of this clonotype. The J gene is TRBJ2-1, the V gene TRBV7-3; TRBD1 agrees at 12 bases. V lost 3 bases and J lost 7; bases outside the gene matches: 4. Germline loops: CDR1 SGHTA, CDR2 FQGTGA. This CDR3 has 15 amino acids. The CDR3 DNA reads TGTGCCAGCAGCTTCGGGACAGGGGGCTTTAATGAGCAGTTCTTC. The encoded protein is CASSFGTGGFNEQFF.